This TCR beta chain was obtained from a study of blood T cell repertoires in COVID-19. From germline, CDR1 is GTSNPN and CDR2 SVGIG (reference sequence). The CDR3 covers 11 residues. V lost 2 bases to trimming and J lost 5 bases, with 6 bases between them. The table came from immunoSEQ multiplex PCR; TCRdb's copy has only in-frame clones and leaves some out. The sample consists of 250,000 to 300,000 clones, around 81% of them appearing once. The chain carries TRBV30 and TRBJ1-2; D might be TRBD1 (5 bases). Specimen: PBMCs or T cells enriched from blood (not recorded which). The TCR originated in a man between 45 and 60 years old who had recovered from COVID-19. In DNA, the CDR3 is TGTGCCTGGAGTACAGGATATGGCTACACCTTC. Its protein product is CAWSTGYGYTF.